These 23 T cell receptor beta chains were sequenced from one sample in a study of human T cells and chemical hapten exposure. Regarding time point: healthy volunteer bleed at 2 weeks. The template was total RNA from unfractionated whole blood. Via MiXCR, TCRdb re-called the RACE reads, giving one row per CDR3 protein. The table lists some 50,000 distinct CDR3 sequences, 4.4% of them singletons, with about 5.8% in the top ten. Sequenced input: whole blood. These receptors originate from a human donor in good health. Some clones in this sample may be carry-over from other donors' samples.

This clonotype was seen at least ten times. The V gene is TRBV28, the J gene TRBJ2-4; D may be TRBD1 or TRBD2 (5 bases each). The V gene lost 7 bases and the J gene lost 4 bases, with 17 bases spanning the gap. CDR3 length: 15 residues. Looked up from germline, CDR1 is MDHEN and CDR2 is SYDVKM. The DNA of the CDR3 is TGTGCCAGCACCCGCCCGGGGCTTGAGAAAAACATTCAGTACTTC. It is translated as CASTRPGLEKNIQYF.

There are a few counts of this clonotype. The chain employs TRBV28 and TRBJ1-4; D is perhaps TRBD1 (5 bases). Germline V CDR1 and CDR2: MDHEN, SYDVKM. The CDR3 runs 15 residues. V lost 3 bases and J lost 5, with 13 bases in between. The CDR3 DNA reads as TGTGCCAGCAGTTTGGATGGGACTAGAAATGAAAAACTGTTTTTT. The encoded protein is CASSLDGTRNEKLFF.

The V gene is TRBV12-3 or TRBV12-4, the J gene TRBJ2-3, with 7 positions matching TRBD1. The CDR3 loop spans 11 amino acids. V shed 5 bases, J shed 11 bases, and the junction held 4 bases outside the gene matches. The CDR3 here is CASSLQGQQYF. The DNA of the CDR3 is TGTGCCAGCAGTCTACAGGGGCAGCAGTATTTT.

The table lists this clonotype with many counts. The chain uses TRBV4-1 and TRBJ2-2, with unresolved D. Germline values: CDR1 MGHRA, CDR2 YSYEKL. V was shortened by 0 bases and J by 1 base, with 9 bases between the two germline ends. The CDR3 is 16 amino acids. CDR3: CASSQDSDRNTGELFF. For the CDR3, the DNA is TGCGCCAGCAGCCAAGATTCGGATCGGAACACCGGGGAGCTGTTTTTT.

This clonotype turned up a few times. The V call is TRBV5-5, the J call TRBJ1-6, with 7 nucleotides matching TRBD1. Germline-derived CDR1 and CDR2 are SGHKS and YYEKEE (reference sequence). Losses at the gene ends were 4 bases for V and 8 bases for J; bases not matched to a gene: 12. The CDR3 runs to 16 residues. The CDR3 DNA sequence: TGTGCCAGCAGCCACCGGACAGGCACAAATGATTCACCCCTCCACTTT. Its translation: CASSHRTGTNDSPLHF. Drawing the rest from reference TRBV5-5 and TRBJ1-6, the complete variable domain is DAGVTQSPTHLIKTRGQQVTLRCSPISGHKSVSWYQQVLGQGPQFIFQYYEKEERGRGNFPDRFSARQFPNYSSELNVNALLLGDSALYLCASSHRTGTNDSPLHFGNGTRLTVT.

This clonotype was counted ten times or more. CDR3 sequence reads: CSASIPPGEKLFF. CDR3 sequence (DNA): TGCAGTGCTAGTATCCCTCCCGGGGAAAAACTGTTTTTT. This chain uses TRBV20-1 with TRBJ1-4, with D unclear. The germline gives CDR1 DFQATT, CDR2 SNEGSKA (reference sequence). The CDR3 is 13 residues long. The V gene lost 3 bases and the J gene lost 8 bases, with 13 bases spanning the gap.

V is TRBV19 and J is TRBJ2-2; 8 nucleotides match TRBD1. In germline, CDR1 is LNHDA, CDR2 SQIVND (reference sequence). The V segment lost 1 base and the J segment 1 base; nucleotides outside the gene matches: 8. CDR3 length: 18 amino acids. CDR3 sequence (DNA): TGTGCCAGTAGTATAGGTCCTCAGGGGGCCCTGAACACCGGGGAGCTGTTTTTT. Translation gives CASSIGPQGALNTGELFF.

V usage is TRBV11-2 and J usage is TRBJ2-3; TRBD2 aligns across 14 bases. Germline values: CDR1 SGHAT, CDR2 FQNNGV. V trimming: 5 bases; J trimming: 6 bases; junction bases outside the gene matches: 13. CDR3 length: 18 amino acids. The CDR3 coding sequence is TGTGCCAGCAGCCCCCTTCGACTAGCGGGAGGGAAGTCCGATACGCAGTATTTT. Amino acids: CASSPLRLAGGKSDTQYF. Full variable domain (outside the CDR3, taken from reference TRBV11-2 and TRBJ2-3): EAGVAQSPRYKIIEKRQSVAFWCNPISGHATLYWYQQILGQGPKLLIQFQNNGVVDDSQLPKDRFSAERLKGVDSTLKIQPAKLEDSAVYLCASSPLRLAGGKSDTQYFGPGTRLTVL.

Of note for this clonotype: This may arise from a read error, as a much more abundant clone is one base away. This chain links TRBV11-2 with TRBJ2-7, with 9 bases identical to TRBD1. J lost 4 bases, V lost 5 bases, and 18 bases had no gene match. Germline V gene data show CDR1 as SGHAT and CDR2 as FQNNGV. The CDR3 extends over 18 amino acids. CDR3 coding DNA: TGTGCCAGCAGCCAATCTCAGCCATGGGACAGGGTAAGGTACGAGCAGTACTTC. Amino acids: CASSQSQPWDRVRYEQYF.

The chain carries TRBV3-1 and TRBJ1-3; D call uncertain. Trimming took off 0 bases at V and 0 bases at J, with 6 bases between the two ends. This CDR3 region has 15 residues. CDR1 and CDR2 (germline): LGHDT, YNNKEL (reference sequence). The CDR3 loop reads CASSQDMVSGNTIYF. DNA for the CDR3: TGTGCCAGCAGCCAAGACATGGTCTCTGGAAACACCATATATTTT.

The V and J genes are TRBV25-1 and TRBJ2-5, with a weak D call TRBD2 (7 bases). Germline values: CDR1 MGHDK, CDR2 SYGVNS. V was shortened by 5 bases and J by 3 bases, with 13 bases between the two germline ends. The CDR3 contains 14 residues. CDR3 DNA sequence: TGTGCCAGCAGTCGCGGGGGCGCGGAAGAGACCCAGTACTTC. The encoded protein is CASSRGGAEETQYF.

The sample holds a few counts of this clonotype. The DNA of the CDR3 is TGTGCCAGCAGTTACGGCGGAAAACTGTTTTTT. Encoded protein: CASSYGGKLFF. The chain carries TRBV6-6 and TRBJ1-4, with D uncertain. V was trimmed by 2 bases and J by 10 bases, leaving 5 bases between them. The germline gives CDR1 MNHNY, CDR2 SVGAGI (reference sequence). There are 11 residues in the CDR3.

Many counts were recorded for this clonotype. This chain joins TRBV3-1 and TRBJ2-3; the D call may be TRBD1 or TRBD2 (5 bases each). The ends were cut back, 0 bases at V and 0 bases at J, with 25 bases in the middle. This CDR3 is built from 21 residues. Germline values: CDR1 LGHDT, CDR2 YNNKEL (reference sequence). In nucleotides, the CDR3 is TGTGCCAGCAGCCAAGATTTTCCGGGGCAGACAAGCGACATTAGCACAGATACGCAGTATTTT. This gives the protein CASSQDFPGQTSDISTDTQYF.

This clonotype has just a few counts. The chain employs TRBV20-1 and TRBJ1-1, with 10 bases lining up with TRBD1. The CDR3 totals 14 residues. Germline values: CDR1 DFQATT, CDR2 SNEGSKA (reference sequence). V shed 6 bases and J 3 bases; nucleotides not matched to a gene: 7. The DNA of the CDR3 is TGCAGTGCACTAGGACAGGGGGAGGACACTGAAGCTTTCTTT. It is translated as CSALGQGEDTEAFF.

The sample holds many counts of this clonotype. The chain recombines TRBV24-1 with TRBJ2-3, with TRBD2 as a possible D gene (5 bases). CDR3 length: 15 residues. Trimming cost V 0 bases and J 4 bases, with 10 bases left between them. Germline CDR1 and CDR2: KGHDR and SFDVKD. The CDR3 loop is CATSDLVGVADTQYF. Written as DNA, the CDR3 is TGTGCCACCAGTGATTTGGTGGGAGTGGCAGATACGCAGTATTTT.

The chain employs TRBV14 and TRBJ1-5; a weak D match, TRBD1 (5 bases). V was cut by 3 bases and J by 0 bases, with 18 bases left in between. CDR1 and CDR2 (germline): SGHDN, FVKESK. The CDR3 runs to 18 residues. In DNA, the CDR3 is TGTGCCAGCAGCCAGACCCCCGCGCAGGGCGGTAGCAATCAGCCCCAGCATTTT. Encoded protein: CASSQTPAQGGSNQPQHF.

The table lists this clonotype with a few counts. The chain carries TRBV30 and TRBJ2-7; D might be TRBD1 or TRBD2, each matching 6 bases. Germline V gene sequence: CDR1 GTSNPN, CDR2 SVGIG (reference sequence). CDR3 length equals 13 residues. The V end was cut by 8 bases, the J end by 6 bases, with 20 bases between. DNA of the CDR3: TGTGCCCATGCGGCGGGGACACGCAGCGAGCAGTACTTC. Encoded protein: CAHAAGTRSEQYF. The full variable domain, its missing parts supplied by reference TRBV30 and TRBJ2-7, is SQTIHQWPATLVQPVGSPLSLECTVEGTSNPNLYWYRQAAGRGLQLLFYSVGIGQISSEVPQNLSASRPQDRQFILSSKKLLLSDSGFYLCAHAAGTRSEQYFGPGTRLTVT.

This sequence joins TRBV28 and TRBJ2-1, with TRBD1 identical over 9 bases. The V gene's germline CDR1 is MDHEN and CDR2 SYDVKM. The junction had 3 bases not matched to a gene; V was cut back by 5 bases and J by 1 base. This CDR3 has 15 amino acids. The CDR3 nucleotides are TGTGCCAGCAGTCTGGACAGGGGTTCCTACAATGAGCAGTTCTTC. Translated: CASSLDRGSYNEQFF.

This clonotype was seen repeatedly, ten times or more. The chain uses TRBV5-6 and TRBJ1-3, with no clear D. Germline values: CDR1 SGHDT, CDR2 YYEEEE. CDR3 length: 11 residues. V was pared by 3 bases and J by 6 bases, with 4 bases between. CDR3 residues: CASSSVNTIYF. The CDR3 DNA reads as TGTGCCAGCAGCTCCGTAAACACCATATATTTT. Complete variable domain (other parts from reference TRBV5-6 and TRBJ1-3): DAGVTQSPTHLIKTRGQQVTLRCSPKSGHDTVSWYQQALGQGPQFIFQYYEEEERQRGNFPDRFSGHQFPNYSSELNVNALLLGDSALYLCASSSVNTIYFGEGSWLTVV.

The gene calls are TRBV2 and TRBJ1-5; the D gene is possibly TRBD1 (5 bases). The CDR3 extends over 14 amino acids. Trimming left V 8 bases short and J 4 bases short, with 15 bases between. CDR1 is SNHLY and CDR2 is FYNNEI in the germline V gene. In nucleotides, the CDR3 is TGTGCCAGCTCCATTCGGGGGACGAATCAGCCCCAGCATTTT. Translated: CASSIRGTNQPQHF.

The CDR3, as DNA: TGTGCCAGCAGTTACTCGGTGGGGGGTGGGCCCTACGAGCAGTACTTC. Protein sequence: CASSYSVGGGPYEQYF. This chain uses TRBV6-5 with TRBJ2-7; tentative D call: TRBD2 (6 bases). CDR1 and CDR2 from the germline V gene are MNHEY and SVGAGI. Trimming shortened V by 0 bases and J by 2 bases, and 14 bases separated the two germline ends. The CDR3 is 16 residues long.

This chain joins TRBV6-9 and TRBJ2-3; D ambiguous. Trimming cost V 6 bases and J 4 bases, with 29 bases left between them. CDR3 length: 19 residues. CDR1 MNHGY and CDR2 SVAAGI come from the germline V gene. This CDR3 reads CASSHFLQPRSYPPDTQYF. In DNA form, the CDR3 reads TGTGCCAGCAGCCACTTTTTACAGCCTCGCAGCTACCCTCCAGATACGCAGTATTTT.

This clonotype was recorded at least ten times. The chain couples TRBV28 to TRBJ1-4; D unclear. Trimming took off 2 bases at V and 7 bases at J, with 14 bases between the two ends. Germline-derived CDR1 and CDR2 are MDHEN and SYDVKM. CDR3 length: 15 residues. The CDR3 bases are TGTGCCAGCAGTTTAAGGTGGGCAGCAGGTGAAAAACTGTTTTTT. Protein sequence: CASSLRWAAGEKLFF.